The 3 T cell receptor beta chains presented below share a single source sample, sequenced in a study of PD-L1 blockade in urothelial cancer. Only in-frame clones appear in the TCRdb table, and some are missing; sequencing was by immunoSEQ multiplex PCR. The sample comprises around 130,000 clones, around 85% of which are singletons, and 3.2% rests with the top ten. The time point is: pretreatment peripheral blood. The sample in question was PBMCs, obtained around atezolizumab (anti-PD-L1) treatment. The receptors come from a middle-aged man with urothelial cancer.

This clone was recorded only once. The V call is TRBV7-8, the J call TRBJ2-3; 7 bases agree with TRBD2. Germline CDR1 is SGHVS and CDR2 is FQNEAQ. The CDR3 covers 15 residues. The trim removed 5 bases at V and 2 bases at J, leaving 7 bases unmatched. DNA for the CDR3: TGTGCCAGCAGCCGACTAGCCCTTTCCACAGATACGCAGTATTTT. It codes for CASSRLALSTDTQYF.

V is TRBV19 and J is TRBJ1-3, with 7 bases that match TRBD1. This CDR3 spans 15 amino acids. The V segment lost 3 bases and the J segment 0 bases; nucleotides outside the gene matches: 2. Germline-derived CDR1 and CDR2 are LNHDA and SQIVND (reference sequence). In DNA form, the CDR3 reads TGTGCCAGTAGTATGACAGGGCGCTCTGGAAACACCATATATTTT. Protein sequence: CASSMTGRSGNTIYF.

The V call is TRBV19, the J call TRBJ1-5; 7 nucleotides align to TRBD1. CDR3 size: 15 residues. Trimming took 6 bases from V and 5 from J; bases not matched to a gene: 10. Germline-derived CDR1 and CDR2 are LNHDA and SQIVND (reference sequence). This chain's CDR3 is CASRNPAGGYQPQHF. The CDR3 bases are TGTGCCAGTAGGAACCCCGCAGGGGGTTATCAGCCCCAGCATTTT.